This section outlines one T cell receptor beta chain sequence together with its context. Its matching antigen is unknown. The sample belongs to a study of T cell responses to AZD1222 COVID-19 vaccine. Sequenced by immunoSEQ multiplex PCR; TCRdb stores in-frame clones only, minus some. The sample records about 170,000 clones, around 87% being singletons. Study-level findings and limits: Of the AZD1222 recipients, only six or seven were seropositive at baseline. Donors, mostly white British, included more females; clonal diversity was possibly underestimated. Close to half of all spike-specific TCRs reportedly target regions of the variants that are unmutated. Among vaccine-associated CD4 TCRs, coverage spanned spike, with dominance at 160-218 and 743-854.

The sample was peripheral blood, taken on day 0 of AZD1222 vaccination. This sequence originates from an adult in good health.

The CDR3 is CASSPSDRNEQFF. DNA of the CDR3: TGTGCCAGCAGCCCGTCGGACCGCAATGAGCAGTTCTTC. The rearrangement links TRBV5-4 to TRBJ2-1; D call uncertain. Germline loops: CDR1 SGHNT, CDR2 YYREEE (reference sequence). V lost 4 bases and J lost 6, with 11 bases in between. The CDR3 is made up of 13 amino acids.